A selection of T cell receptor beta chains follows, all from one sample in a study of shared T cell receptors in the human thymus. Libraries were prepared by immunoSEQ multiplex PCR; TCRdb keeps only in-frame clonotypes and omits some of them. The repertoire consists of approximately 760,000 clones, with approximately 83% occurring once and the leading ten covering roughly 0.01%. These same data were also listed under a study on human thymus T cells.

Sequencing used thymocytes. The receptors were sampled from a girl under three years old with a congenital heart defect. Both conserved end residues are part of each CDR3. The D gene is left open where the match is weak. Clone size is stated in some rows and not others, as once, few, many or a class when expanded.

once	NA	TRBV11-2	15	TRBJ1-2	CASSPYFGQGQGYTF	TGTGCCAGCAGCCCTTATTTCGGGCAGGGGCAAGGCTACACCTTC
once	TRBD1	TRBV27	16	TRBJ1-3	CASSPRTDRSGNTIYF	TGTGCCAGCAGTCCACGAACGGACAGGTCTGGAAACACCATATATTTT
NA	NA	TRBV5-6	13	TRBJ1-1	CASSSQGRTEAFF	TGTGCCAGCAGCTCACAGGGTCGGACTGAAGCTTTCTTT
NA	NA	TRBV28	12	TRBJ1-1	CASRRGFTEAFF	TGTGCCAGCAGAAGAGGGTTCACTGAAGCTTTCTTT
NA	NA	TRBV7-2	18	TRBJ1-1	CASSLARGIGSMNTEAFF	TGTGCCAGCAGCTTAGCGCGGGGGATCGGGTCCATGAACACTGAAGCTTTCTTT
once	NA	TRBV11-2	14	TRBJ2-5	CASSLTPRFKTQYF	TGTGCCAGCAGCTTAACGCCCAGGTTCAAGACCCAGTACTTC
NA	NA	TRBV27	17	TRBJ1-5	CASSLSGEGEGNQPQHF	TGTGCCAGCAGTTTATCTGGAGAGGGAGAGGGCAATCAGCCCCAGCATTTT
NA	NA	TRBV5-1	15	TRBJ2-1	CASSLEAGTYNEQFF	TGCGCCAGCAGCTTGGAGGCGGGGACTTACAATGAGCAGTTCTTC
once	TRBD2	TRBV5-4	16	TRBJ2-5	CASSNVGSGGEETQYF	TGTGCCAGCAGTAACGTTGGTAGCGGGGGGGAAGAGACCCAGTACTTC
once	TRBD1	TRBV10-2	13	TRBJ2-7	CASSGTGSSEQYF	TGCGCCAGCAGTGGGACAGGGTCAAGCGAGCAGTACTTC
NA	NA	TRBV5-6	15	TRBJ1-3	CASSFGGYSGNTIYF	TGTGCCAGCAGCTTTGGAGGGTACTCTGGAAACACCATATATTTT
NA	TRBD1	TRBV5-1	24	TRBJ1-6	CASSLAGWDSPNNGYRNYNSPLHF	TGCGCCAGCAGCTTGGCCGGTTGGGACAGCCCAAACAACGGGTATCGAAACTATAATTCACCCCTCCACTTT
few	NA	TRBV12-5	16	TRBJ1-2	CASGQGHQTGIYGYTF	TGTGCTAGTGGTCAGGGACACCAGACGGGTATCTACGGCTACACCTTC
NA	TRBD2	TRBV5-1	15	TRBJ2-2	CASSLARGDTGELFF	TGCGCCAGCAGCTTGGCCCGGGGGGACACCGGGGAGCTGTTTTTT
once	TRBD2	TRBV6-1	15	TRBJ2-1	CASSVSGGSYNEQFF	TGTGCCAGCAGTGTCAGCGGGGGGTCCTACAATGAGCAGTTCTTC
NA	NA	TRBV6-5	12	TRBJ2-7	CASSDRIYEQYF	TGTGCCAGCAGTGACAGGATTTACGAGCAGTACTTC
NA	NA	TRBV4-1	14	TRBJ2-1	CASSPRVGGGGTFF	TGCGCCAGCAGTCCCCGGGTAGGGGGCGGGGGGACATTCTTC
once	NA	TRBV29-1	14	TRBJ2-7	CSVELWGASYEQYF	TGCAGCGTTGAATTGTGGGGCGCTAGTTACGAGCAGTACTTC
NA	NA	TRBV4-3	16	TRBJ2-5	CASSPDVSAGRRTQYF	TGCGCCAGCAGCCCCGACGTCAGCGCGGGCCGGCGGACCCAGTACTTC
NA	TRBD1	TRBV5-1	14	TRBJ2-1	CASSLEQGVYEQFF	TGCGCCAGCAGCCTGGAACAGGGGGTCTATGAGCAGTTCTTC
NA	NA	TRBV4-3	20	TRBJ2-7	CASSPRPSQGGPFGSYEQYF	TGCGCCAGCAGCCCCCGGCCCTCACAGGGGGGGCCCTTCGGGTCCTACGAGCAGTACTTC
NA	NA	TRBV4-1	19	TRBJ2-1	CASSLRPLPAAEEGNEQFF	TGCGCCAGCAGCCTACGACCCCTTCCGGCGGCGGAGGAGGGCAATGAGCAGTTCTTC
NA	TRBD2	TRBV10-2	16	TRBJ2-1	CASSEKASGAGNEQFF	TGCGCCAGCAGTGAAAAAGCTAGCGGGGCTGGGAATGAGCAGTTCTTC
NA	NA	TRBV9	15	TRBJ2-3	CASSVGRVSTDTQYF	TGTGCCAGCAGCGTAGGACGGGTCAGCACAGATACGCAGTATTTT
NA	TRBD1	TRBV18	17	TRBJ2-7	CASSPPVAGQGPYEQYF	TGTGCCAGCTCACCACCGGTCGCGGGACAGGGGCCCTACGAGCAGTACTTC
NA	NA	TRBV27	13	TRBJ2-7	CASSSPSSYEQYF	TGTGCCAGCAGTTCCCCGAGCTCCTACGAGCAGTACTTC
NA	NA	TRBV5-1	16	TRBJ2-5	CASSLAAVGFQETQYF	TGCGCCAGCAGCTTGGCCGCGGTCGGCTTCCAAGAGACCCAGTACTTC
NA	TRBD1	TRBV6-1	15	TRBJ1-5	CASRRHRDSGQPQHF	TGTGCCAGCAGGAGACACCGGGACAGTGGTCAGCCCCAGCATTTT
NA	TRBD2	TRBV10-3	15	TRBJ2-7	CAISDSRPGGYEQYF	TGTGCCATCAGTGACTCTCGACCGGGGGGCTACGAGCAGTACTTC
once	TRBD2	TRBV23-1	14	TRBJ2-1	CASSWPSGGNEQFF	TGCGCCAGCAGTTGGCCTAGCGGGGGGAATGAGCAGTTCTTC
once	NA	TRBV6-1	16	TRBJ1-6	CASSEPTEVPNSPLHF	TGTGCCAGCAGTGAACCTACGGAGGTCCCGAATTCACCCCTCCACTTT
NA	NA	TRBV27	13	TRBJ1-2	CASSSTPRGGYTF	TGTGCCAGCAGTTCTACACCGCGGGGTGGCTACACCTTC
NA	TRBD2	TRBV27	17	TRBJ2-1	CASSASFERGFSNEQFF	TGTGCCAGCAGTGCCTCTTTTGAGCGGGGGTTCAGCAATGAGCAGTTCTTC
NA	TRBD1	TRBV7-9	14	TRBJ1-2	CASGGNRAYYGYTF	TGTGCCTCAGGGGGAAACCGGGCCTACTATGGCTACACCTTC
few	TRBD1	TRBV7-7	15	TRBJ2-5	CASSFNPGGWETQYF	TGTGCTAGCAGCTTTAACCCAGGGGGCTGGGAGACCCAGTACTTC
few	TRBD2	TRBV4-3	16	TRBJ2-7	CASSQGVIAGAYEQYF	TGCGCCAGCAGCCAAGGAGTGATAGCGGGGGCCTACGAGCAGTACTTC
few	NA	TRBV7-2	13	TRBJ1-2	CASSPQRGYGYTF	TGTGCCAGCAGCCCACAAAGGGGGTATGGCTACACCTTC
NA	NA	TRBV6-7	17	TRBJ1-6	CASSLGRGASYNSPLHF	TGTGCCAGCAGCCTGGGTAGAGGCGCGTCCTATAATTCACCCCTCCACTTT
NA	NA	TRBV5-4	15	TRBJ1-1	CASSSHQLGEPEAFF	TGTGCCAGCAGCTCCCATCAGTTGGGAGAACCTGAAGCTTTCTTT
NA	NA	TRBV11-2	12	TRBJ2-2	CASSLERGELFF	TGTGCCAGCAGCTTAGAGAGGGGGGAGCTGTTTTTT
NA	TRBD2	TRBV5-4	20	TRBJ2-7	CASSSGGSGTSGGPSYEQYF	TGTGCCAGCAGCTCGGGGGGTTCCGGGACTAGCGGGGGGCCCTCCTACGAGCAGTACTTC
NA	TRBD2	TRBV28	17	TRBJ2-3	CASSPGLAGDRTDTQYF	TGTGCCAGCAGCCCAGGACTAGCGGGGGACCGCACAGATACGCAGTATTTT
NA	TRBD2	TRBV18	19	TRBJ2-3	CASIETQRLAGWTTDTQYF	TGTGCCAGCATTGAAACCCAAAGACTAGCGGGATGGACGACAGATACGCAGTATTTT
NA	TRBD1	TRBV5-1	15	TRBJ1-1	CASSFDRGRNTEAFF	TGCGCCAGCAGCTTTGACAGGGGGAGGAACACTGAAGCTTTCTTT
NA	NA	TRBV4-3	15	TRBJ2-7	CASSQDWRDDYEQYF	TGCGCCAGCAGCCAAGACTGGAGGGACGACTACGAGCAGTACTTC
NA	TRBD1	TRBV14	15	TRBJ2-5	CASSPRDRNQETQYF	TGTGCCAGCAGCCCCCGGGACAGAAACCAAGAGACCCAGTACTTC
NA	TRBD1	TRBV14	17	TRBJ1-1	CASSRRDRGWGNTEAFF	TGTGCCAGCAGCCGTCGAGACAGGGGGTGGGGGAACACTGAAGCTTTCTTT
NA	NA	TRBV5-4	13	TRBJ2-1	CASSKESVNEQFF	TGTGCCAGCAGCAAAGAGAGCGTGAATGAGCAGTTCTTC
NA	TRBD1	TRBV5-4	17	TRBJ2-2	CASSLYSDRGGTGELFF	TGTGCCAGCAGCCTCTACAGCGACAGGGGTGGCACCGGGGAGCTGTTTTTT
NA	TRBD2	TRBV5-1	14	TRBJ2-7	CASSLAAGDHEQYF	TGCGCCAGCAGCTTGGCCGCGGGGGACCATGAGCAGTACTTC
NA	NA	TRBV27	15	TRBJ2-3	CASIEGYGITDTQYF	TGTGCCAGCATCGAGGGATACGGGATCACAGATACGCAGTATTTT
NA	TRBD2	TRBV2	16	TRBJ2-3	CASSDPTSGGTDTQYF	TGTGCCAGCAGTGATCCTACTAGCGGGGGGACAGATACGCAGTATTTT